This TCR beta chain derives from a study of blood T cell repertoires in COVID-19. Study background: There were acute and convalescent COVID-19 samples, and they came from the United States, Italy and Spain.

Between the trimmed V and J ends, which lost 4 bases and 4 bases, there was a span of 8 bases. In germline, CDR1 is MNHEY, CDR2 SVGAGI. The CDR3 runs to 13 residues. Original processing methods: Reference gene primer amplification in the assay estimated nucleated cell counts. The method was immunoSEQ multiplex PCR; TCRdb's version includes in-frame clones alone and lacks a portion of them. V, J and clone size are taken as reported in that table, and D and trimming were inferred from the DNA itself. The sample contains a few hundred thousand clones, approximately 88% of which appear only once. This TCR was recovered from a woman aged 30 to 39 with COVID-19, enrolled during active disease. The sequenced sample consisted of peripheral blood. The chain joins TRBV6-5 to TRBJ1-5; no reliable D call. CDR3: CASSSSDNQPQHF. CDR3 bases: TGTGCCAGCAGTTCCAGTGATAATCAGCCCCAGCATTTT.